Listed here are 20 T cell receptor beta chains from one sample, sequenced in a study of control samples from healthy donors and cancer patients. The assay was immunoSEQ multiplex PCR, and TCRdb's table has in-frame clones only and misses some. This table holds about 31,000 clones, approximately 93% found once. Sequenced sample: blood. These receptors originate from a man in his fifties or sixties in good health.

This clone was recorded once. This chain joins TRBV18 and TRBJ2-2; D is unresolved. V dropped 1 base and J dropped 4 bases, with 13 bases sitting between them. Germline CDR1 reads KGHSH; CDR2 reads LQKENI. This CDR3 comprises 16 residues. The CDR3 coding sequence is TGTGCCAGCTCACCACTTCCTAGTCGGGTCACCGGGGAGCTGTTTTTT. Its translation: CASSPLPSRVTGELFF. The whole variable domain, remainder taken from reference TRBV18 and TRBJ2-2, is NAGVMQNPRHLVRRRGQEARLRCSPMKGHSHVYWYRQLPEEGLKFMVYLQKENIIDESGMPKERFSAEFPKEGPSILRIQQVVRGDSAAYFCASSPLPSRVTGELFFGEGSRLTVL.

The V call is TRBV7-2, the J call TRBJ2-5; TRBD2 might be the D (6 bases). Trimming pared 5 bases from V and 1 base from J, leaving 11 bases between. The germline gives CDR1 SGHTA, CDR2 FQGNSA. CDR3 size: 14 residues. CDR3 in amino acids: CASSERLVQETQYF. CDR3 nucleotides: TGTGCCAGCAGCGAAAGACTAGTCCAAGAGACCCAGTACTTC.

This chain uses TRBV20-1 with TRBJ1-1, with D unresolved. Trimming shortened V by 8 bases and J by 11 bases, and 15 bases separated the two germline ends. Germline V gene sequence: CDR1 DFQATT, CDR2 SNEGSKA (reference sequence). The CDR3 has 10 residues. The CDR3 DNA reads TGCAGTCTCTTTACCCCTACGGCTTTCTTT. Its protein product is CSLFTPTAFF.

The chain recombines TRBV18 with TRBJ1-5, with a possible D match to TRBD1 (6 bases). Germline-derived CDR1 and CDR2 are KGHSH and LQKENI. This CDR3 region has 16 residues. V was trimmed by 3 bases and J by 1 base, leaving 13 bases between them. The chain's CDR3 is CASSPLQGLSNQPQHF. CDR3 bases: TGTGCCAGCTCACCTCTTCAGGGGCTCAGCAATCAGCCCCAGCATTTT.

The chain uses TRBV29-1 and TRBJ2-7; the match to TRBD1 covers 10 bases. Germline CDR1 and CDR2: SQVTM and ANQGSEA. Trimming at V came to 0 bases and at J to 1 base, leaving 6 bases not matched to a gene. The CDR3 sequence is 16 residues long. CDR3 region: CSVEDISGQGSYEQYF. For the CDR3, the DNA is TGCAGCGTTGAAGATATATCGGGACAGGGGTCCTACGAGCAGTACTTC.

The chain is built from TRBV5-1 and TRBJ2-2; D may be TRBD2 (5 bases). With 2 bases removed from V and 2 bases from J, the gap between germline ends came to 10 bases. CDR1 is SGHRS and CDR2 is YFSETQ in the germline V gene. This CDR3 has 15 residues. CDR3 sequence: CASSFEAANTGELFF. CDR3 nucleotides: TGCGCCAGCAGCTTCGAAGCGGCAAACACCGGGGAGCTGTTTTTT.

The chain carries TRBV18 and TRBJ2-2; the D call may be TRBD1 or TRBD2 (5 bases each). V shed 5 bases and J shed 4 bases, with 8 bases lying between them. CDR1 and CDR2 from the germline V gene are KGHSH and LQKENI. CDR3 length equals 13 residues. The CDR3 reads CASSGDLTGELFF. The DNA for the CDR3 is TGTGCCAGCTCAGGGGACCTCACCGGGGAGCTGTTTTTT. The variable domain in full, with the rest retrieved from reference TRBV18 and TRBJ2-2, is NAGVMQNPRHLVRRRGQEARLRCSPMKGHSHVYWYRQLPEEGLKFMVYLQKENIIDESGMPKERFSAEFPKEGPSILRIQQVVRGDSAAYFCASSGDLTGELFFGEGSRLTVL.

V usage is TRBV14 and J usage is TRBJ2-2; possible D gene TRBD1, 5 bases. V gave up 4 bases and J gave up 4 bases, with 10 bases separating them. Looked up from germline, CDR1 is SGHDN and CDR2 is FVKESK. This CDR3 is 14 amino acids long. As DNA, the CDR3 is TGTGCCAGCAGCCCCCAGGGAAGCACCGGGGAGCTGTTTTTT. This translates into CASSPQGSTGELFF.

This chain joins TRBV2 and TRBJ1-6, with unresolved D. Trimming removed 1 base from V and 7 bases from J, with 5 bases in between. This CDR3 comprises 13 residues. CDR1 and CDR2 from the germline V gene are SNHLY and FYNNEI. CDR3 nucleotide sequence: TGTGCCAGCAGTGAAGAAAGGAATTCACCCCTCCACTTT. Translation gives CASSEERNSPLHF.

The chain carries TRBV7-3 and TRBJ2-2, with 8 bases matching TRBD2. Germline V lookup: CDR1 SGHTA, CDR2 FQGTGA. The CDR3 consists of 16 residues. The V and J ends lost 6 bases and 4 bases, in that order; junction bases with no gene match: 10. The CDR3 bases are TGTGCCAGCAGGGATCCGGGACTAGGGGGCACCGGGGAGCTGTTTTTT. Its translation: CASRDPGLGGTGELFF.

The chain has TRBV6-5 and TRBJ2-5, with TRBD2 identical over 8 bases. There are 14 residues in the CDR3. Germline V CDR1 and CDR2: MNHEY, SVGAGI. Losses at the gene ends were 4 bases for V and 1 base for J; bases not matched to a gene: 2. The CDR3 loop reads CASSSRGGQETQYF. CDR3 sequence (DNA): TGTGCCAGCAGTTCCCGGGGGGGCCAAGAGACCCAGTACTTC.

The chain employs TRBV11-2 and TRBJ1-1, with D possibly TRBD1 on 5 matching bases. CDR1 and CDR2 (germline): SGHAT, FQNNGV. Trimming cost V 3 bases and J 0 bases, with 8 bases left between them. The CDR3 consists of 14 residues. The CDR3 spells CASSFGGLNTEAFF. CDR3 nucleotides: TGTGCCAGCAGCTTTGGGGGGTTGAACACTGAAGCTTTCTTT.

The CDR3 protein is CASSSPRTANTEAFF. The CDR3 DNA is TGTGCCAGTAGTTCACCCCGGACAGCGAACACTGAAGCTTTCTTT. The chain links TRBV19 to TRBJ1-1; maybe TRBD1 (6 bases). Looked up from germline, CDR1 is LNHDA and CDR2 is SQIVND (reference sequence). The CDR3 consists of 15 residues. V shed 5 bases and J shed 1 base, with 14 bases lying between them. Filled out from reference TRBV19 and TRBJ1-1, the complete variable domain reads DGGITQSPKYLFRKEGQNVTLSCEQNLNHDAMYWYRQDPGQGLRLIYYSQIVNDFQKGDIAEGYSVSREKKESFPLTVTSAQKNPTAFYLCASSSPRTANTEAFFGQGTRLTVV.

This clone was picked up one time. The chain links TRBV5-1 to TRBJ2-7; D perhaps matches TRBD1 (6 bases). CDR3 length: 14 residues. Germline CDR1 SGHRS, CDR2 YFSETQ. The V end was cut by 4 bases, the J end by 2 bases, with 13 bases between. The chain's CDR3 is CASSPQGLPYEQYF. The CDR3 region has the DNA TGCGCCAGCAGCCCCCAGGGGCTCCCCTACGAGCAGTACTTC.

This chain joins TRBV9 and TRBJ1-6; D is perhaps TRBD1 (6 bases). CDR3 length: 14 residues. Germline V CDR1 and CDR2: SGDLS, YYNGEE. Trimming left V 0 bases short and J 10 bases short, with 11 bases between. The CDR3 DNA follows: TGTGCCAGCAGCGTAGAGGGACAAAGCTCACCCCTCCACTTT. Its protein is CASSVEGQSSPLHF.

The CDR3 region is CASSGGTGNQPQHF. The CDR3 DNA reads as TGTGCCAGCAGTGGGGGAACTGGCAATCAGCCCCAGCATTTT. The V call is TRBV6-2 or TRBV6-3, the J call TRBJ1-5; D possibly corresponds to TRBD1 (5 bases). V shed 5 bases and J shed 2 bases, with 10 bases lying between them. This CDR3 has 14 residues. CDR1 MNHEY and CDR2 SVGEGT come from the germline V gene.

V and J are TRBV4-2 and TRBJ2-3; 11 nucleotides agree with TRBD2. Trimming at V came to 0 bases and at J to 7 bases, leaving 9 bases not matched to a gene. Germline CDR1 and CDR2: LGHNA and YNFKEQ. The CDR3 extends over 17 amino acids. CDR3 nucleotide sequence: TGTGCCAGCAGCCAAGAAAAGCCTAGCGGGGGGTTATATACGCAGTATTTT. It yields the protein CASSQEKPSGGLYTQYF.

A single count supports this clone. The CDR3 sequence is CATRTIRHDANYGYTF. The CDR3 DNA sequence: TGTGCCACCAGAACTATCAGACACGACGCTAACTATGGCTACACCTTC. The V gene is TRBV15, the J gene TRBJ1-2; D ambiguous. The germline V and J ends were trimmed by 6 bases and 0 bases, with 17 bases remaining between them. CDR3 length equals 16 residues. Germline V lookup: CDR1 LNHNV, CDR2 YYDKDF (reference sequence).

The chain links TRBV28 to TRBJ1-5; 7 bases are a match to TRBD1. The V and J ends lost 3 bases and 4 bases, in that order; junction bases with no gene match: 6. The germline CDR1 and CDR2 sequences are MDHEN and SYDVKM. This CDR3 comprises 15 residues. CDR3 residues: CASSFLRGLNQPQHF. The CDR3 coding sequence is TGTGCCAGCAGTTTTTTGAGGGGGCTAAATCAGCCCCAGCATTTT.

The rearrangement uses TRBV6-5 and TRBJ1-6; 7 nucleotides agree with TRBD1. Germline V gives CDR1 MNHEY, CDR2 SVGAGI. CDR3 length: 16 residues. Trimming removed 2 bases from V and 8 bases from J; junction bases left unmatched: 9. The CDR3 protein is CASSYNPTTGYSPLHF. Written as DNA, the CDR3 is TGTGCCAGCAGTTACAACCCCACGACAGGGTATTCACCCCTCCACTTT.